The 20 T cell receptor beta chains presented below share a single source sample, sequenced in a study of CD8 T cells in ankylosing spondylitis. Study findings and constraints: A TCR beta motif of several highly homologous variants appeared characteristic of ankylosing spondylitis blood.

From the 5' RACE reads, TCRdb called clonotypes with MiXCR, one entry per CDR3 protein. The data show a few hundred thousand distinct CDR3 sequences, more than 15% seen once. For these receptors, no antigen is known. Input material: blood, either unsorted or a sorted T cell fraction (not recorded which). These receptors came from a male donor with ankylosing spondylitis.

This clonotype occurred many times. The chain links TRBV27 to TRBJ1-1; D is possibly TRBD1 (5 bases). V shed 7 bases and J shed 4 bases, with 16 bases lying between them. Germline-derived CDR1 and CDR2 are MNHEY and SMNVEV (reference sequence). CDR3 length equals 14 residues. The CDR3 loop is CASISGRGSTEAFF. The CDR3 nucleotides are TGTGCCAGCATCTCCGGACGGGGGTCCACTGAAGCTTTCTTT.

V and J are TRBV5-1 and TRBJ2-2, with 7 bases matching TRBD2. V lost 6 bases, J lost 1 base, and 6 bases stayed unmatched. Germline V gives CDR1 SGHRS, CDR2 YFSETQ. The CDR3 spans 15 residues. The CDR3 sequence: CASTRTSVNTGELFF. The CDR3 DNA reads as TGCGCCAGCACCCGGACTAGTGTGAACACCGGGGAGCTGTTTTTT.

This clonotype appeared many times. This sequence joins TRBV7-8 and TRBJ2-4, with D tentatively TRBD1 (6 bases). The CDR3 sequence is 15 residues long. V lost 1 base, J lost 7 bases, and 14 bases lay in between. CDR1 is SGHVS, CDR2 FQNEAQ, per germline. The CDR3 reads CASSLEWETGNIQYF. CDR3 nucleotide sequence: TGTGCCAGCAGCTTAGAATGGGAAACAGGGAACATTCAGTACTTC. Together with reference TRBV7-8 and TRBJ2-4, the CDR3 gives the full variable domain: GAGVSQSPRYKVAKRGQDVALRCDPISGHVSLFWYQQALGQGPEFLTYFQNEAQLDKSGLPSDRFFAERPEGSVSTLKIQRTQQEDSAVYLCASSLEWETGNIQYFGAGTRLSVL.

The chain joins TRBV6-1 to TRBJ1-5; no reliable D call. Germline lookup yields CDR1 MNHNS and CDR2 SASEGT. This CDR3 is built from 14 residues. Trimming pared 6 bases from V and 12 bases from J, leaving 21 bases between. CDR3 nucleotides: TGTGCCAGCAGGAAAGGAGATAGCAATCAGTACCAGCATTTT. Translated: CASRKGDSNQYQHF.

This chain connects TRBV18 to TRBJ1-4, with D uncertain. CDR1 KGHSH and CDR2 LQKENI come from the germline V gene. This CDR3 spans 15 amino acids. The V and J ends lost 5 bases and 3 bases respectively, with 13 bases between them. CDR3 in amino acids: CASSLTTDSNEKLFF. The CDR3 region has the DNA TGTGCCAGCTCATTAACGACGGATTCTAATGAAAAACTGTTTTTT.

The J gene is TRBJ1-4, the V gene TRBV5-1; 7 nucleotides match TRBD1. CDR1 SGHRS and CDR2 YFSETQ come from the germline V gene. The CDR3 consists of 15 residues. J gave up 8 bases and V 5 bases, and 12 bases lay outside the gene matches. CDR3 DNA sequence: TGCGCCAGCAGGAGTGCCCCTGACAGGGTAGAAAAACTGTTTTTT. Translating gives CASRSAPDRVEKLFF.

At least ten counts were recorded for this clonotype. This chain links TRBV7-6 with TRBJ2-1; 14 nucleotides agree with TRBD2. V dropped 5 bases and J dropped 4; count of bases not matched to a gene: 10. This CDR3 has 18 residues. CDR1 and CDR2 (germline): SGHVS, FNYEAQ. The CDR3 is CASSPAGLAGGTYNEQFF. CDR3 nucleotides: TGTGCCAGCAGCCCCGCAGGACTAGCGGGAGGTACTTACAATGAGCAGTTCTTC.

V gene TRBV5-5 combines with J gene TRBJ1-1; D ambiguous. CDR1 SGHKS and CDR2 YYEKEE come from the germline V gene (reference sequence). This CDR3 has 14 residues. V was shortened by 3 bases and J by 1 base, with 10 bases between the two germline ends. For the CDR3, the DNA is TGTGCCAGCAGCTCAGGACGGAAGAACACTGAAGCTTTCTTT. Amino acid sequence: CASSSGRKNTEAFF.

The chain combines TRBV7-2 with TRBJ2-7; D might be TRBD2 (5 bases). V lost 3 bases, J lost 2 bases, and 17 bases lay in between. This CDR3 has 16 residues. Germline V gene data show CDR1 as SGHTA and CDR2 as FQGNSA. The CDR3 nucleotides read TGTGCCAGCAGCTTGAGAGGGTTTAGTCTAACCTACGAGCAGTACTTC. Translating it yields CASSLRGFSLTYEQYF.

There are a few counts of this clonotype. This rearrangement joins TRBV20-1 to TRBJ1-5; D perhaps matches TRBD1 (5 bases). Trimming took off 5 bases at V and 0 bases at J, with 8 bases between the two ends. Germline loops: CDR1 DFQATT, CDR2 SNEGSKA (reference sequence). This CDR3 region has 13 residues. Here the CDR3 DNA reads TGCAGTGCTCTGGGGGATAGCAATCAGCCCCAGCATTTT. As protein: CSALGDSNQPQHF.

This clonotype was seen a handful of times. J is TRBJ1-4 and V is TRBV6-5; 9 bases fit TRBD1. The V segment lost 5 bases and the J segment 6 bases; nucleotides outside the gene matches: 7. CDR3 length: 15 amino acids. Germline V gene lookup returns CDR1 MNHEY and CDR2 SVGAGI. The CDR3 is CASSNPQGAHEKLFF. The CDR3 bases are TGTGCCAGCAGTAACCCACAGGGGGCACATGAAAAACTGTTTTTT.

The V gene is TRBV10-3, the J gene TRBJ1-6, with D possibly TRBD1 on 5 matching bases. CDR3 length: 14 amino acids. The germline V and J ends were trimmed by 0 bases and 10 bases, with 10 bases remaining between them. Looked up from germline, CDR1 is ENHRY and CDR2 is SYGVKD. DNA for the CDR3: TGTGCCATCAGTGAGTCGGATGGGGACTCACCCCTCCACTTT. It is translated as CAISESDGDSPLHF.

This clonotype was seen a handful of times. CDR3 in DNA: TGTGCCAGCAGTTTAGGGGACCCCGGCGATGAGCAGTTCTTC. Translating gives CASSLGDPGDEQFF. The V and J genes are TRBV12-3 or TRBV12-4 and TRBJ2-1, with D perhaps being TRBD1 or TRBD2 (5 bases each). The CDR3 runs 14 residues. V was pared by 1 base and J by 8 bases, with 12 bases between.

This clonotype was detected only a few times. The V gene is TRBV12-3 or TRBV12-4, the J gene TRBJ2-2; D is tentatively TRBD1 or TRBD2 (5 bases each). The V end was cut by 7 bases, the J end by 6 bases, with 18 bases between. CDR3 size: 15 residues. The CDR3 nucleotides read TGTGCCAGCATTCTGGGCCCCCCGGGGCCCGGGGAGCTGTTTTTT. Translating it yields CASILGPPGPGELFF.

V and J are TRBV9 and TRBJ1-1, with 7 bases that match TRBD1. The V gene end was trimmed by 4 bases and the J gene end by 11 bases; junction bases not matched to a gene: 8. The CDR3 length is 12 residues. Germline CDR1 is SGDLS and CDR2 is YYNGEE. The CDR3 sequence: CASSRNDRAAFF. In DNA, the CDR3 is TGTGCCAGCAGCCGGAATGACAGGGCGGCTTTCTTT.

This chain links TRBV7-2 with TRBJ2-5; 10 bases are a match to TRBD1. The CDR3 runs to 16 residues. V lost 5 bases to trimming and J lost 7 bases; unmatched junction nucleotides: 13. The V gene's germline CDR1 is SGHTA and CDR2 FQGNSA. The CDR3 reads CASSPAEDRGRGTQYF. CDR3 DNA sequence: TGTGCCAGCAGCCCGGCGGAAGACAGGGGGCGTGGGACCCAGTACTTC.

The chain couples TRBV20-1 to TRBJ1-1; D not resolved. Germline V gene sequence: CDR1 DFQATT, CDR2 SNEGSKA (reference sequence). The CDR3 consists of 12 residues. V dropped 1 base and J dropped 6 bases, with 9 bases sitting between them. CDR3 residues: CSARADRPEAFF. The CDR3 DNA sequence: TGCAGTGCTAGAGCGGATCGCCCTGAAGCTTTCTTT.

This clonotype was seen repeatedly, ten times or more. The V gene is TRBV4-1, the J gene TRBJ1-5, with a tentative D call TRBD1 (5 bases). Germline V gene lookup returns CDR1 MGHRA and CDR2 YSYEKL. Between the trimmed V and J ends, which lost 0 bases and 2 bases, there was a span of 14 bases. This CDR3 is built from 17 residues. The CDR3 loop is CASSQEGGGQGNQPQHF. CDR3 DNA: TGCGCCAGCAGCCAAGAGGGGGGTGGGCAGGGCAATCAGCCCCAGCATTTT.

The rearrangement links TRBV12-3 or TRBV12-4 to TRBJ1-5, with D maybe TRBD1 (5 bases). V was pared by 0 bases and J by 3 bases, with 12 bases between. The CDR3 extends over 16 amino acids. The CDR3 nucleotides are TGTGCCAGCAGTTTAGCGCCCGGGGGATCCAATCAGCCCCAGCATTTT. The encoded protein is CASSLAPGGSNQPQHF.

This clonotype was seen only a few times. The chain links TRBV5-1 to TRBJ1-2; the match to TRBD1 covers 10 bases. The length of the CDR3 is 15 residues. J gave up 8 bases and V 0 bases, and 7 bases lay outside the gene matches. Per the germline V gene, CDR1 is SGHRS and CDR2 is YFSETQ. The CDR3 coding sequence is TGCGCCAGCAGCTTGGCCGGGACAGGGGATCGGGGCTACACCTTC. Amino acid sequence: CASSLAGTGDRGYTF.